The 9 T cell receptor beta chains reported below all come from one sample, sequenced in a study of cytomegalovirus exposure and HLA in healthy donors. 60 Vbeta and 13 Jbeta primers were used in PCR. The table came from immunoSEQ multiplex PCR; TCRdb's copy has only in-frame clones and leaves some out. The listing records around 45,000 clones. Sequenced sample: PBMCs. The receptors originated from a woman aged 30 to 39 in good health and CMV-seronegative.

CDR3 region: CASSLSGTYEQYF. In DNA, the CDR3 is TGCGCCAGCAGCTTGTCAGGGACCTACGAGCAGTACTTC. The gene calls are TRBV5-1 and TRBJ2-7; D is possibly TRBD1 (5 bases). The CDR3 totals 13 residues. V lost 1 base and J 2 bases, leaving 7 bases between the germline ends. Germline CDR1 is SGHRS and CDR2 is YFSETQ.

The rearrangement uses TRBV4-1 and TRBJ1-4, with D possibly being TRBD1 (5 bases). This CDR3 has 17 amino acids. CDR1 is MGHRA, CDR2 YSYEKL, per germline. The germline V and J ends were trimmed by 0 bases and 8 bases, with 19 bases remaining between them. CDR3 region: CASSQDLTRGMEEKLFF. The DNA of the CDR3 is TGCGCCAGCAGCCAAGATCTTACCCGGGGGATGGAGGAAAAACTGTTTTTT.

The CDR3 DNA follows: TGTGCCAGCAGCTTCGGTGGCTCCTACGAGCAGTACTTC. Its translation is CASSFGGSYEQYF. The rearrangement links TRBV27 to TRBJ2-7, with D uncertain. Per germline, CDR1 MNHEY and CDR2 SMNVEV (reference sequence). CDR3 length: 13 amino acids. The V end lost 6 bases, the J end lost 0 bases, and 9 bases lay between the germline ends.

The chain has TRBV2 and TRBJ2-5, with TRBD1 matching over 7 bases. The germline V gene has CDR1 SNHLY and CDR2 FYNNEI. Losses at the gene ends were 6 bases for V and 5 bases for J; bases not matched to a gene: 12. The CDR3 spans 15 residues. The CDR3 loop reads CASRVQGTPVETQYF. For the CDR3, the DNA is TGTGCCAGCAGGGTACAGGGGACCCCGGTGGAGACCCAGTACTTC.

The chain uses TRBV4-3 and TRBJ2-1; a possible D gene is TRBD1 (5 bases). Looked up from germline, CDR1 is LGHNA and CDR2 is YSLEER. With 4 bases removed from V and 5 bases from J, the gap between germline ends came to 12 bases. The CDR3 runs 14 residues. CDR3 protein: CASSLLGLHNEQFF. CDR3 coding DNA: TGCGCCAGCAGCCTTTTGGGGCTCCACAATGAGCAGTTCTTC.

The chain is built from TRBV5-6 and TRBJ1-2; a weak D match, TRBD1 (5 bases). Germline values: CDR1 SGHDT, CDR2 YYEEEE. CDR3 size: 16 residues. V lost 2 bases, J lost 0 bases, and 14 bases lay in between. The CDR3 bases are TGTGCCAGCAGCTTACGGGACTGGTACGCTAACTATGGCTACACCTTC. Encoded protein: CASSLRDWYANYGYTF.

The V and J genes are TRBV29-1 and TRBJ2-1; D may be TRBD1 (6 bases). The CDR3 contains 12 residues. Trimming took off 3 bases at V and 7 bases at J, with 10 bases between the two ends. CDR1 and CDR2 (germline): SQVTM, ANQGSEA. CDR3 loop: CSVEGAQNEQFF. As DNA, the CDR3 is TGCAGCGTTGAGGGGGCGCAAAATGAGCAGTTCTTC.

V gene TRBV7-2 combines with J gene TRBJ1-1; the match to TRBD1 covers 7 bases. V trimming: 3 bases; J trimming: 0 bases; junction bases outside the gene matches: 7. The CDR3 sequence is 16 residues long. Germline V CDR1 and CDR2: SGHTA, FQGNSA. The CDR3 DNA sequence: TGTGCCAGCAGCTTTAGTACCAGGGGGTTGAACACTGAAGCTTTCTTT. As protein: CASSFSTRGLNTEAFF. The full variable domain, rest sourced from reference TRBV7-2 and TRBJ1-1, is GAGVSQSPSNKVTEKGKDVELRCDPISGHTALYWYRQSLGQGLEFLIYFQGNSAPDKSGLPSDRFSAERTGGSVSTLTIQRTQQEDSAVYLCASSFSTRGLNTEAFFGQGTRLTVV.

The chain carries TRBV28 and TRBJ2-1, with D maybe TRBD2 (5 bases). This CDR3 has 14 residues. Trimming pared 5 bases from V and 10 bases from J, leaving 18 bases between. Germline V CDR1 and CDR2: MDHEN, SYDVKM. The CDR3 sequence is CASSRGERFEEQFF. CDR3 nucleotide sequence: TGTGCCAGCAGTCGCGGTGAGCGGTTCGAGGAGCAGTTCTTC.